These 21 T cell receptor beta chains were sequenced from one sample in a study of OX40 agonist ivuxolimab in advanced cancers. Assay: immunoSEQ multiplex PCR; the TCRdb copy retains only in-frame clones and omits some. In the table there are some 76,000 clones, approximately 86% of which are singletons. The sequenced sample was CD4+ or CD8+ T cells sorted from blood, obtained in a trial of the OX40 agonist ivuxolimab. These receptors were taken from an adult with an advanced solid tumor such as melanoma, head and neck, liver or kidney cancer.

This chain connects TRBV19 to TRBJ2-6; D is uncertain. The germline CDR1 and CDR2 sequences are LNHDA and SQIVND (reference sequence). The CDR3 has 17 residues. V lost 4 bases and J lost 0, with 13 bases in between. The CDR3 loop reads CASSTNTQGSGANVLTF. The DNA for the CDR3 is TGTGCCAGTAGTACGAACACGCAAGGCTCTGGGGCCAACGTCCTGACTTTC. Together with reference TRBV19 and TRBJ2-6, the CDR3 gives the full variable domain: DGGITQSPKYLFRKEGQNVTLSCEQNLNHDAMYWYRQDPGQGLRLIYYSQIVNDFQKGDIAEGYSVSREKKESFPLTVTSAQKNPTAFYLCASSTNTQGSGANVLTFGAGSRLTVL.

The gene calls are TRBV5-1 and TRBJ1-1, with a tentative D call TRBD1 (5 bases). V gave up 0 bases and J gave up 1 base, with 10 bases separating them. This CDR3 is 15 amino acids long. CDR1 is SGHRS and CDR2 is YFSETQ in the germline V gene. The CDR3 DNA is TGCGCCAGCAGCTTGGATGGGGGAACGAACACTGAAGCTTTCTTT. Translating it yields CASSLDGGTNTEAFF.

Only a few counts were recorded for this clone. The V and J genes are TRBV11-2 and TRBJ2-7, with D unclear. The CDR3 is made up of 14 amino acids. In germline, CDR1 is SGHAT, CDR2 FQNNGV. Trimming shortened V by 5 bases and J by 2 bases, and 13 bases separated the two germline ends. For the CDR3, the DNA is TGTGCCAGCAGCACAACACGTAATACCTACGAGCAGTACTTC. Its protein is CASSTTRNTYEQYF.

The rearrangement links TRBV12-5 to TRBJ2-2; a possible D gene is TRBD2 (6 bases). Trimming stripped 4 bases from V and 2 bases from J, with 14 bases between. The CDR3 spans 16 residues. The germline V gene has CDR1 LGHNT and CDR2 FRNRAP. CDR3 sequence reads: CASGSTSGTNTGELFF. The CDR3 nucleotides read TGTGCTAGTGGTTCTACCTCCGGGACTAACACCGGGGAGCTGTTTTTT.

V gene TRBV5-3 combines with J gene TRBJ1-5; D is possibly TRBD1 (6 bases). TRBV5-3 is known as an ORF, though its function is uncertain. Trimming shortened V by 0 bases and J by 2 bases, and 12 bases separated the two germline ends. The CDR3 loop spans 16 amino acids. The CDR3 nucleotides read TGTGCCAGAAGCTTGGACAGGGAAGTGGGCAATCAGCCCCAGCATTTT. Protein: CARSLDREVGNQPQHF.

This chain uses TRBV6-1 with TRBJ2-7, with unresolved D. Per the germline V gene, CDR1 is MNHNS and CDR2 is SASEGT. This CDR3 comprises 12 residues. V shed 4 bases and J shed 4 bases, with 8 bases lying between them. The CDR3 region has the DNA TGTGCCAGCAGTGTCGAGTATTACGAGCAGTACTTC. Amino acids: CASSVEYYEQYF.

The chain employs TRBV19 and TRBJ2-4, with 8 bases that match TRBD2. The CDR3 contains 17 residues. Trimming cost V 8 bases and J 0 bases; bases outside gene matches: 12. Looked up from germline, CDR1 is LNHDA and CDR2 is SQIVND (reference sequence). CDR3 sequence: CASSGVAGILAKNIQYF. CDR3 nucleotides: TGTGCCAGTTCGGGGGTAGCGGGGATCCTAGCCAAAAACATTCAGTACTTC.

The rearrangement uses TRBV30 and TRBJ2-3, with TRBD2 identical over 10 bases. The CDR3 length is 15 residues. CDR1 is GTSNPN and CDR2 is SVGIG in the germline V gene (reference sequence). With V trimmed by 8 bases and J by 4 bases, 12 bases remained unmatched. The CDR3 sequence is CARGGSGRYADTQYF. CDR3 nucleotide sequence: TGTGCCAGAGGGGGTAGCGGGAGGTATGCAGATACGCAGTATTTT.

The CDR3 loop reads CASSQGPRPQGYTF. The CDR3 bases are TGTGCCAGCAGCCAGGGACCGCGGCCCCAGGGCTACACCTTC. The rearrangement links TRBV16 to TRBJ1-2; D may be TRBD1 (5 bases). CDR3 length equals 14 residues. CDR1 KGHSY and CDR2 FQNENV come from the germline V gene. Trimming removed 3 bases from V and 8 bases from J, with 16 bases in between.

In its sample, this clone was seen once. The rearrangement joins TRBV6-5 to TRBJ1-3; 7 nucleotides agree with TRBD1. Trimming at V came to 10 bases and at J to 2 bases, leaving 5 bases not matched to a gene. The germline gives CDR1 MNHEY, CDR2 SVGAGI. The CDR3 sequence is 13 residues long. The CDR3 here is CATGQSPGNTIYF. CDR3 coding DNA: TGTGCCACGGGACAGTCCCCTGGAAACACCATATATTTT.

The V call is TRBV10-3, the J call TRBJ2-7; D may be TRBD1 (5 bases). V was cut by 7 bases and J by 2 bases, with 12 bases left in between. This CDR3 is 13 amino acids long. The germline gives CDR1 ENHRY, CDR2 SYGVKD. CDR3 DNA: TGTGCCATCAACGGGCAGGGTACCTACGAGCAGTACTTC. This codes for CAINGQGTYEQYF.

The V and J genes are TRBV19 and TRBJ1-2; a possible D gene is TRBD1 (5 bases). CDR1 and CDR2 from the germline V gene are LNHDA and SQIVND (reference sequence). The CDR3 consists of 12 residues. V was pared by 6 bases and J by 14 bases, with 19 bases between. The CDR3 DNA reads as TGTGCCAGTAGCGAAGACAGACTGGCTAGGACCTTC. It is translated as CASSEDRLARTF. Combining the CDR3 with reference TRBV19 and TRBJ1-2 gives the whole variable domain DGGITQSPKYLFRKEGQNVTLSCEQNLNHDAMYWYRQDPGQGLRLIYYSQIVNDFQKGDIAEGYSVSREKKESFPLTVTSAQKNPTAFYLCASSEDRLARTFGSGTRLTVV.

This chain uses TRBV29-1 with TRBJ2-2; D gene unclear. V was pared by 3 bases and J by 3 bases, with 8 bases between. The CDR3 consists of 13 residues. Germline CDR1 is SQVTM and CDR2 is ANQGSEA. This chain's CDR3 is CSVEAQYTGELFF. CDR3 nucleotide sequence: TGCAGCGTTGAGGCCCAGTACACCGGGGAGCTGTTTTTT.

The rearrangement links TRBV7-3 to TRBJ2-5; 7 bases agree with TRBD1. Germline lookup yields CDR1 SGHTA and CDR2 FQGTGA. Losses at the gene ends were 5 bases for V and 5 bases for J; bases not matched to a gene: 8. This CDR3 is built from 14 residues. The CDR3 DNA follows: TGTGCCAGCAGCCTGACAGGGACCACGGAGACCCAGTACTTC. Encoded protein: CASSLTGTTETQYF.

The genes are TRBV7-9 and TRBJ1-2; a weak D match, TRBD1 (5 bases). V lost 5 bases, J lost 2 bases, and 18 bases lay in between. Germline-derived CDR1 and CDR2 are SEHNR and FQNEAQ (reference sequence). The CDR3 covers 16 residues. CDR3 sequence (DNA): TGTGCCAGCAGCCGAAGTGACAGCGCACCCAACTATGGCTACACCTTC. This gives the protein CASSRSDSAPNYGYTF.

This clone was picked up one time. The V call is TRBV11-1, the J call TRBJ1-6; the D gene is possibly TRBD1 (5 bases). CDR1 is SGHAT and CDR2 is FQDESV in the germline V gene (reference sequence). Trimming removed 5 bases from V and 7 bases from J, with 15 bases in between. CDR3 length equals 15 residues. Here the CDR3 DNA reads TGTGCCAGCAGCCCGGGACGGAGTAACAATTCACCCCTCCACTTT. Protein sequence: CASSPGRSNNSPLHF.

The rearrangement uses TRBV4-1 and TRBJ2-5; 8 nucleotides align to TRBD1. Looked up from germline, CDR1 is MGHRA and CDR2 is YSYEKL. The CDR3 runs to 16 residues. With 4 bases clipped from V and 4 bases from J, the junction kept 11 bases outside the gene matches. Here the CDR3 DNA reads TGCGCCAGCAGCCGTTCCGGGACAGGTCCCTTAGAGACCCAGTACTTC. It codes for CASSRSGTGPLETQYF.

This clone was counted once. V is TRBV7-9 and J is TRBJ1-2, with 7 bases identical to TRBD1. This CDR3 comprises 12 residues. V lost 4 bases and J lost 11; bases outside the gene matches: 7. Germline assignment: CDR1 SEHNR and CDR2 FQNEAQ (reference sequence). The CDR3 region has the DNA TGTGCCAGCAGCTCGACAGGGCTGGAGTACACCTTC. Its protein product is CASSSTGLEYTF.

The chain employs TRBV7-3 and TRBJ2-7; possibly TRBD2 for D (6 bases). CDR3 length: 15 amino acids. Trimming cost V 4 bases and J 2 bases, with 15 bases left between them. Germline values: CDR1 SGHTA, CDR2 FQGTGA. CDR3 sequence reads: CASSYAGTPTYEQYF. The CDR3 DNA reads TGTGCCAGCAGCTATGCCGGGACTCCTACCTACGAGCAGTACTTC. The full variable domain, its missing parts supplied by reference TRBV7-3 and TRBJ2-7, is GAGVSQTPSNKVTEKGKYVELRCDPISGHTALYWYRQSLGQGPEFLIYFQGTGAADDSGLPNDRFFAVRPEGSVSTLKIQRTERGDSAVYLCASSYAGTPTYEQYFGPGTRLTVT.

J is TRBJ2-7 and V is TRBV5-1; the D gene is possibly TRBD2 (6 bases). CDR1 is SGHRS and CDR2 is YFSETQ in the germline V gene. CDR3 length: 15 amino acids. V dropped 7 bases and J dropped 5 bases, with 22 bases sitting between them. CDR3 residues: CASATGSRPEHEQYF. CDR3 in DNA: TGCGCCAGCGCGACCGGGAGCCGTCCTGAACACGAGCAGTACTTC. Full variable domain (remainder filled in from reference TRBV5-1 and TRBJ2-7): KAGVTQTPRYLIKTRGQQVTLSCSPISGHRSVSWYQQTPGQGLQFLFEYFSETQRNKGNFPGRFSGRQFSNSRSEMNVSTLELGDSALYLCASATGSRPEHEQYFGPGTRLTVT.

The chain has TRBV11-3 and TRBJ2-1; D gene ambiguous. V lost 2 bases to trimming and J lost 0 bases, with 8 bases between them. CDR1 is SGHNT and CDR2 is YENEEA in the germline V gene. The CDR3 runs 15 residues. As DNA, the CDR3 is TGTGCCAGCAGCTTAACCCGGGTCTCCTACAATGAGCAGTTCTTC. Its protein is CASSLTRVSYNEQFF.